The clone carrying this T cell receptor beta chain was recorded once. At one of its ends the junction is not consistent with the germline gene, which may arise from a read error. The CDR3 consists of 15 residues. Germline CDR1 and CDR2: MGHRA and YSYEKL. This sample was included in a study of blood T cells in healthy people across ages. The authors ran a second PCR of about 7 to 12 cycles using a sample-barcoded 5' primer and a J-beta primer mix. Every cDNA molecule bore a tag from a template-switch adaptor containing 12 random nucleotides. TCRdb redid the calling of the 5' RACE reads with MiXCR, one entry per CDR3 protein. The sample includes about 1,500,000 distinct CDR3 sequences, 28% of them seen just once.

Sequenced: blood. The clonotype comes from a woman in her 30s in good health. V and J are TRBV4-1 and TRBJ2-7; 8 bases are a match to TRBD2. CDR3 DNA sequence: TGCGCCAGCAGCCCAGCGGGGGCACCCTCCCACGAGCAGTACTTC. Translated: CASSPAGAPSHEQYF.